Shown below are 28 T cell receptor beta chains from a single sample sequenced in a study of glioma-infiltrating T cells. TCR alpha and beta CDR3 regions were amplified from RNA using iRepertoire nested multiplex PCR. Using its own MiXCR run on the multiplex PCR reads, TCRdb lists one record per CDR3 protein. The data hold approximately 100,000 distinct CDR3 sequences, with 29% observed a single time. The material sequenced was glioma tissue, nonneoplastic brain tissue, or PBMCs (not recorded which). These receptors were taken from a human donor with low-grade glioma or glioblastoma, undergoing nonglioma brain surgery, or in good health (not recorded which).

This clonotype occurred once. The junction and the germline gene differ at one end; a read error may be behind it. The genes are TRBV7-2 and TRBJ2-1; 11 bases agree with TRBD2. This CDR3 has 16 amino acids. Per germline, CDR1 SGHTA and CDR2 FQGNSA. The CDR3 DNA follows: TGTGCCAGCAGCTTAGCACTAGCGGGGGAGTACAATGAGAAGTTCTTC. This encodes CASSLALAGEYNEKFF.

There are many counts of this clonotype. This rearrangement joins TRBV6-1 to TRBJ2-5, with D uncertain. CDR1 and CDR2 (germline): MNHNS, SASEGT. With 0 bases removed from V and 5 bases from J, the gap between germline ends came to 13 bases. The CDR3 sequence is 15 residues long. The CDR3 reads CASSEAPRPTETQYF. The DNA for the CDR3 is TGTGCCAGCAGTGAAGCGCCAAGGCCCACGGAGACCCAGTACTTC.

Details on this clonotype: This may stem from a read error, because a much larger clone lies one nucleotide away. V and J are TRBV27 and TRBJ2-3; TRBD2 matches 8 bases. The junction had 7 bases not matched to a gene; V was cut back by 5 bases and J by 3 bases. The CDR3 extends over 15 amino acids. The germline CDR1 and CDR2 sequences are MNHEY and SMNVEV (reference sequence). The CDR3 reads CASSRPTSVTDTQYF. CDR3 in DNA: TGTGCCAGCAGTCGCCCGACTAGCGTTACAGATACGCAGTATTTT.

Of note for this clonotype: The conserved final phenylalanine or tryptophan is absent from the CDR3, which likely points to a read error. In DNA, the CDR3 is TGTGCCAGCAGTGAATTGGACGGGGTGAACACTGAAGCTTTCCTT. It codes for CASSELDGVNTEAFL. The chain couples TRBV27 to TRBJ1-1; unclear D gene. CDR1 and CDR2 from the germline V gene are MNHEY and SMNVEV (reference sequence). This CDR3 is 15 amino acids long. Trimming shortened V by 5 bases and J by 0 bases, and 13 bases separated the two germline ends.

This clonotype was recorded many times. The chain employs TRBV4-2 and TRBJ1-5; D not resolved. From germline, CDR1 is LGHNA and CDR2 YNFKEQ. Trimming pared 0 bases from V and 4 bases from J, leaving 10 bases between. This CDR3 is built from 15 residues. CDR3 DNA: TGTGCCAGCAGCCAAGATGGGCCCACTAATCAGCCCCAGCATTTT. This translates into CASSQDGPTNQPQHF.

This clonotype has a handful of counts. The chain recombines TRBV6-9 with TRBJ1-2; 8 bases fit TRBD1. This CDR3 contains 13 residues. J lost 8 bases, V lost 4 bases, and 6 bases had no gene match. The germline V gene has CDR1 MNHGY and CDR2 SVAAGI. The CDR3 sequence: CASSFQGAKGYTF. In DNA, the CDR3 is TGTGCCAGCAGTTTCCAGGGGGCGAAAGGCTACACCTTC.

The CDR3 sequence: CASSQDFPTGELFF. The CDR3 bases are TGCGCCAGCAGCCAAGATTTCCCCACCGGGGAGCTGTTTTTT. The chain carries TRBV4-3 and TRBJ2-2; the D is unclear. The CDR3 has 14 amino acids. Germline loops: CDR1 LGHNA, CDR2 YSLEER. Trimming removed 0 bases from V and 4 bases from J, with 6 bases in between.

This clonotype was seen more than once but under ten times. The conserved phenylalanine or tryptophan is not found at the CDR3 terminus, so this likely reflects a read error. This chain uses TRBV4-3 with TRBJ2-1, with D perhaps matching TRBD1 (5 bases). Trimming left V 0 bases short and J 3 bases short, with 6 bases between. The CDR3 is made up of 14 amino acids. Germline lookup yields CDR1 LGHNA and CDR2 YSLEER. CDR3 residues: CASSQDRVYNEQFL. The CDR3 region has the DNA TGCGCCAGCAGCCAAGACAGGGTCTACAATGAGCAGTTCCTC.

In this sample, this clonotype turned up many times. The chain is built from TRBV27 and TRBJ2-2; D ambiguous. V dropped 2 bases and J dropped 5 bases, with 6 bases sitting between them. There are 13 residues in the CDR3. Germline values: CDR1 MNHEY, CDR2 SMNVEV (reference sequence). DNA for the CDR3: TGTGCCAGCAGTTTAATGTGGACCGGGGAGCTGTTTTTT. Translation gives CASSLMWTGELFF.

V usage is TRBV7-2 and J usage is TRBJ2-1; D uncertain. This CDR3 region has 16 residues. V was clipped by 0 bases and J by 9 bases, with 18 bases between them. The germline CDR1 and CDR2 sequences are SGHTA and FQGNSA. CDR3 residues: CASSLAAALDSGEQFF. DNA for the CDR3: TGTGCCAGCAGCTTAGCAGCAGCCCTAGACTCGGGTGAGCAGTTCTTC.

This clonotype has a count of ten or more. The V call is TRBV24-1, the J call TRBJ1-1; no reliable D call. Looked up from germline, CDR1 is KGHDR and CDR2 is SFDVKD. There are 12 residues in the CDR3. V lost 3 bases to trimming and J lost 4 bases, with 5 bases between them. The CDR3 coding sequence is TGTGCCACCAGTGATGGAGTCACTGAAGCTTTCTTT. Translation gives CATSDGVTEAFF.

This clonotype was seen repeatedly, ten times or more. This chain joins TRBV6-2 or TRBV6-3 and TRBJ2-5, with D maybe TRBD2 (6 bases). Germline V gene data show CDR1 as MNHEY and CDR2 as SVGEGT. The CDR3 is made up of 13 amino acids. Trimming shortened V by 4 bases and J by 3 bases, and 9 bases separated the two germline ends. This chain's CDR3 is CASSSTSEETQYF. The DNA of the CDR3 is TGTGCCAGCAGTTCGACTAGTGAAGAGACCCAGTACTTC.

The chain recombines TRBV12-3 or TRBV12-4 with TRBJ2-4; the D is unclear. Trimming removed 3 bases from V and 4 bases from J, with 10 bases in between. The CDR3 totals 14 residues. The chain's CDR3 is CASSFGSVKNIQYF. The CDR3 nucleotides read TGTGCCAGCAGTTTTGGGTCAGTTAAAAACATTCAGTACTTC.

The V and J genes are TRBV13 and TRBJ1-6; 7 bases fit TRBD1. The CDR3 covers 14 residues. Per germline, CDR1 PRHDT and CDR2 FYEKMQ (reference sequence). The J segment lost 10 bases and the V segment lost 5 bases, leaving 8 bases of the junction unmatched. CDR3 region: CASSGRQGASPLHF. For the CDR3, the DNA is TGTGCCAGCAGCGGACGACAGGGAGCATCACCCCTCCACTTT.

This clonotype was observed a few times. V is TRBV5-4 and J is TRBJ2-3, with 9 bases identical to TRBD2. The CDR3 is made up of 16 amino acids. The germline CDR1 and CDR2 sequences are SGHNT and YYREEE (reference sequence). With V trimmed by 1 base and J by 3 bases, 6 bases remained unmatched. The CDR3 here is CASSLFVSGGTDTQYF. CDR3 in DNA: TGTGCCAGCAGCTTGTTTGTTAGCGGGGGAACAGATACGCAGTATTTT.

This clonotype was recorded at least ten times. The chain has TRBV20-1 and TRBJ2-1; D is perhaps TRBD2 (5 bases). This CDR3 comprises 12 residues. V was pared by 4 bases and J by 3 bases, with 7 bases between. Germline V CDR1 and CDR2: DFQATT, SNEGSKA (reference sequence). The CDR3 spells CSAKGLYNEQFF. The CDR3 DNA is TGCAGTGCTAAAGGACTCTACAATGAGCAGTTCTTC.

This clonotype was found many times. The junction departs from germline at one end; a sequencing error may be responsible. The V and J genes are TRBV6-6 and TRBJ2-1; no clear D. CDR3 length: 14 amino acids. Germline values: CDR1 MNHNY, CDR2 SVGAGI (reference sequence). The CDR3 spells CASSYSYSNNEQFF. The CDR3 nucleotides are TGTGCCAGCAGTTACTCCTACTCCAACAATGAGCAGTTCTTC.

This clonotype was observed a handful of times. The J gene is TRBJ1-3, the V gene TRBV4-2, with D hard to call. CDR1 and CDR2 (germline): LGHNA, YNFKEQ. The length of the CDR3 is 15 residues. V lost 0 bases and J lost 0, with 6 bases in between. CDR3 in DNA: TGTGCCAGCAGCCAAGATCTCGACTCTGGAAACACCATATATTTT. Its protein is CASSQDLDSGNTIYF.

To note about this clonotype: This may be a read error: a much more frequent sequence differs by one nucleotide. V is TRBV27 and J is TRBJ2-1; 14 nucleotides match TRBD2. V trimming: 7 bases; J trimming: 6 bases; junction bases outside the gene matches: 8. Germline assignment: CDR1 MNHEY and CDR2 SMNVEV (reference sequence). The length of the CDR3 is 16 residues. CDR3 residues: CASILGGLAGVNEQFF. Here the CDR3 DNA reads TGTGCCAGCATATTGGGGGGACTAGCGGGGGTCAATGAGCAGTTCTTC.

The chain has TRBV25-1 and TRBJ1-1, with D possibly being TRBD1 (5 bases). Germline loops: CDR1 MGHDK, CDR2 SYGVNS. The CDR3 is made up of 12 amino acids. V dropped 4 bases and J dropped 7 bases, with 10 bases sitting between them. The CDR3 here is CASSGRQSEAFF. In DNA form, the CDR3 reads TGTGCCAGCAGTGGTAGACAGAGTGAAGCTTTCTTT.

Concerning this clonotype itself: A much larger clone differs from this one at a single base, so this may be a read error. The chain recombines TRBV20-1 with TRBJ2-2; D possibly corresponds to TRBD1 (6 bases). V was clipped by 1 base and J by 5 bases, with 17 bases between them. The CDR3 spans 16 residues. CDR1 is DFQATT, CDR2 SNEGSKA, per germline (reference sequence). The CDR3 region has the DNA TGCAGTGCTAGAGGGGGGCTAGGGGGTGCTACCGGGGAGCTGTTTTTT. Amino acid sequence: CSARGGLGGATGELFF.

As to this clonotype: At one of its ends the junction is not consistent with the germline gene, which may arise from a read error. V usage is TRBV11-1 and J usage is TRBJ1-1; D not certain. CDR1 is SGHAT and CDR2 is FQDESV in the germline V gene (reference sequence). The CDR3 is made up of 14 amino acids. CDR3 bases: TGTGCCAGCAGCCCTCAATACTCGAACACTGAAGGTTTCTTT. It translates to CASSPQYSNTEGFF.

In this sample, this clonotype turned up a few times. This rearrangement joins TRBV30 to TRBJ2-1, with D unclear. Trimming took 5 bases from V and 6 from J, leaving 11 bases between them. The CDR3 is 12 amino acids. CDR1 is GTSNPN, CDR2 SVGIG, per germline (reference sequence). CDR3 coding DNA: TGTGCCTGGGTAGGACGGATCAATGAGCAGTTCTTC. Translating it yields CAWVGRINEQFF.

There are many counts of this clonotype. The chain carries TRBV7-8 and TRBJ2-7; TRBD2 aligns across 13 bases. V gave up 6 bases and J gave up 7 bases; unmatched junction bases: 6. The CDR3 extends over 14 amino acids. Germline V CDR1 and CDR2: SGHVS, FQNEAQ. The CDR3 is CASRPGTSGVEQYF. The CDR3 region has the DNA TGTGCCAGCAGACCCGGGACTAGCGGGGTTGAGCAGTACTTC. Full variable domain (remainder filled in from reference TRBV7-8 and TRBJ2-7): GAGVSQSPRYKVAKRGQDVALRCDPISGHVSLFWYQQALGQGPEFLTYFQNEAQLDKSGLPSDRFFAERPEGSVSTLKIQRTQQEDSAVYLCASRPGTSGVEQYFGPGTRLTVT.

In the case of this clonotype: A read error may be the cause here, since a much bigger clone is one base away. The rearrangement uses TRBV20-1 and TRBJ2-2; a weak D match, TRBD2 (5 bases). Germline assignment: CDR1 DFQATT and CDR2 SNEGSKA (reference sequence). This CDR3 region has 13 residues. CDR3 in amino acids: CSASRLNVGELSF. The CDR3 DNA reads TGCAGTGCTAGTCGTCTAAACGTCGGGGAGCTGTCTTTT.

This clonotype was observed many times. The chain has TRBV12-3 or TRBV12-4 and TRBJ1-1; a weak D match, TRBD1 (5 bases). The CDR3 is made up of 15 amino acids. V lost 4 bases to trimming and J lost 3 bases, with 15 bases between them. CDR3 DNA sequence: TGTGCCAGCAGTTCCCGGGACCTCCCTTACACTGAAGCTTTCTTT. This encodes CASSSRDLPYTEAFF.

This clonotype was seen ten or more times. The chain uses TRBV27 and TRBJ2-7; 9 bases align to TRBD1. CDR3 length equals 14 residues. The germline V gene encodes CDR1 MNHEY and CDR2 SMNVEV (reference sequence). V gave up 5 bases and J gave up 7 bases; unmatched junction bases: 9. This CDR3 reads CASSTLTGGSEQYF. The CDR3 nucleotides read TGTGCCAGCAGTACATTGACAGGGGGAAGTGAGCAGTACTTC.

Many counts were recorded for this clonotype. The chain has TRBV20-1 and TRBJ1-2, with D perhaps TRBD1 (5 bases). Trimming left V 1 base short and J 8 bases short, with 8 bases between. The CDR3 sequence is 11 residues long. CDR1 is DFQATT, CDR2 SNEGSKA, per germline (reference sequence). For the CDR3, the DNA is TGCAGTGCTAGAGGGGGACTAGGCTACACCTTC. Protein: CSARGGLGYTF.